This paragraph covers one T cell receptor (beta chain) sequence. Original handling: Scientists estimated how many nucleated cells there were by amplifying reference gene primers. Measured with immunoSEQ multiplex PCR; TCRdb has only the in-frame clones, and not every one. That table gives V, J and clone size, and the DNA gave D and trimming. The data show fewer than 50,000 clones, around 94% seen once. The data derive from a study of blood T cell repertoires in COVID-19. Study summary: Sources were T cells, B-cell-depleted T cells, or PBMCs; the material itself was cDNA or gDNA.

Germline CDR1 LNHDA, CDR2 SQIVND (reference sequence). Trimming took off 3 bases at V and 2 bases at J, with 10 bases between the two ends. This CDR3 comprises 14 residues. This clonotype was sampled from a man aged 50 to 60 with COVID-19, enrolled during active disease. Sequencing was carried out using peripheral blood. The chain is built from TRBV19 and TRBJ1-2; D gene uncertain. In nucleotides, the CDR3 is TGTGCCAGTAGTATCAGCGGTCAGAACTATGGCTACACCTTC. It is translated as CASSISGQNYGYTF.